The 30 T cell receptor beta chains below all came from one sample that was sequenced in a study of blood T cells in healthy people across ages. Alongside a J-beta primer mix, a sample-barcoded 5' primer served in a second PCR lasting about 6 to 11 cycles. One entry per CDR3 protein results from TCRdb running MiXCR on the 5' RACE reads. The sample consists of hundreds of thousands of distinct CDR3 sequences, roughly 32% of them appearing once. Sequencing used blood. All receptors come from a woman aged 80 or over in good health.

The CDR3 spells CSYLGDFQETQYF. In nucleotides, the CDR3 is TGCAGCTATCTGGGGGACTTCCAAGAGACCCAGTACTTC. The V and J genes are TRBV29-1 and TRBJ2-5; possible D gene TRBD2, 6 bases. This CDR3 is built from 13 residues. In germline, CDR1 is SQVTM, CDR2 ANQGSEA. Trimming cost V 8 bases and J 1 base, with 14 bases left between them. Full variable domain (rest looked up from reference TRBV29-1 and TRBJ2-5): SAVISQKPSRDICQRGTSLTIQCQVDSQVTMMFWYRQQPGQSLTLIATANQGSEATYESGFVIDKFPISRPNLTFSTLTVSNMSPEDSSIYLCSYLGDFQETQYFGPGTRLLVL.

The chain links TRBV20-1 to TRBJ2-3; D may be TRBD2 (6 bases). The CDR3 has 16 amino acids. With 5 bases removed from V and 6 bases from J, the gap between germline ends came to 24 bases. Germline V CDR1 and CDR2: DFQATT, SNEGSKA (reference sequence). CDR3 bases: TGCAGTGCTTCCCATCGACTAGGACCCCAAGCGGATACGCAGTATTTT. Translating it yields CSASHRLGPQADTQYF.

The table lists this clonotype with a few counts. The rearrangement uses TRBV10-3 and TRBJ1-1; D possibly corresponds to TRBD1 (6 bases). Germline assignment: CDR1 ENHRY and CDR2 SYGVKD. The V end was cut by 0 bases, the J end by 11 bases, with 19 bases between. The CDR3 totals 15 residues. The CDR3 DNA reads as TGTGCCATCAGTGAGTCCTGGGGAATGGACCAGGGGGCTTTCTTT. Translating gives CAISESWGMDQGAFF.

Concerning this clonotype itself: Being one base from a much bigger clone, this may be a read error. The chain joins TRBV5-6 to TRBJ1-2, with a tentative D call TRBD1 (5 bases). Germline CDR1 is SGHDT and CDR2 is YYEEEE. V lost 0 bases and J lost 2, with 20 bases in between. The CDR3 has 18 residues. The CDR3 coding sequence is TGTGCCAGCAGCTTGGTAGGGGCCGGAGATCACTCCAACTATGGCTACACCTTC. Translation: CASSLVGAGDHSNYGYTF.

This clonotype was found many times. The chain uses TRBV7-2 and TRBJ2-5, with 9 bases fitting TRBD2. The CDR3 covers 16 residues. V shed 2 bases, J shed 2 bases, and the junction held 6 bases outside the gene matches. The germline CDR1 and CDR2 sequences are SGHTA and FQGNSA. This CDR3 reads CASSLQAGGRQETQYF. The DNA of the CDR3 is TGTGCCAGCAGCTTACAAGCGGGGGGACGACAAGAGACCCAGTACTTC.

The rearrangement links TRBV11-2 to TRBJ2-7; weak D call: TRBD1 (6 bases). CDR3 length: 13 residues. Per the germline V gene, CDR1 is SGHAT and CDR2 is FQNNGV. The V and J ends lost 8 bases and 0 bases respectively, with 11 bases between them. This CDR3 is CASARDTSYEQYF. The CDR3 region has the DNA TGTGCCAGCGCTCGGGACACCTCCTACGAGCAGTACTTC.

The chain carries TRBV6-1 and TRBJ2-7; no firm D call. The germline V gene has CDR1 MNHNS and CDR2 SASEGT. This CDR3 has 12 amino acids. The ends were cut back, 4 bases at V and 2 bases at J, with 6 bases in the middle. This chain's CDR3 is CASSGWTYEQYF. The CDR3 DNA follows: TGTGCCAGCAGTGGCTGGACCTACGAGCAGTACTTC.

The CDR3 coding sequence is TGTGCCAGCAGCTTGGGACTAGCGGGGGATCGTGAGCAGTTCTTC. It yields the protein CASSLGLAGDREQFF. The V and J genes are TRBV5-6 and TRBJ2-1; 12 nucleotides line up with TRBD2. Per germline, CDR1 SGHDT and CDR2 YYEEEE. V gave up 0 bases and J gave up 9 bases; unmatched junction bases: 4. There are 15 residues in the CDR3.

Ten or more counts support this clonotype. The V call is TRBV20-1, the J call TRBJ2-1; D is possibly TRBD2 (7 bases). Germline assignment: CDR1 DFQATT and CDR2 SNEGSKA (reference sequence). V lost 6 bases and J lost 0, with 15 bases in between. This CDR3 contains 15 residues. The CDR3 coding sequence is TGCAGTGCCGAGGGGGGGGGGAGCTCCTACAATGAGCAGTTCTTC. Translated: CSAEGGGSSYNEQFF.

This clonotype was recorded at least ten times. The chain is built from TRBV7-2 and TRBJ2-4; tentative D call: TRBD2 (6 bases). With 2 bases removed from V and 0 bases from J, the gap between germline ends came to 11 bases. The CDR3 consists of 16 residues. Germline V gene lookup returns CDR1 SGHTA and CDR2 FQGNSA. The CDR3 is CASSLQGLRAKNIQYF. The CDR3, as DNA: TGTGCCAGCAGCTTACAGGGACTTAGAGCCAAAAACATTCAGTACTTC.

This clonotype was seen only a few times. A much larger clone lies a single base off, so this may be a read error. V gene TRBV10-3 combines with J gene TRBJ2-6; D assignment may be TRBD1 or TRBD2 (5 bases each). From germline, CDR1 is ENHRY and CDR2 SYGVKD. This CDR3 spans 15 amino acids. Written as DNA, the CDR3 is TGTGCCATCAGTGAGTCGAGGGCCGGGGCCAACGTCCGGACTTTC. It codes for CAISESRAGANVRTF.

Many counts were recorded for this clonotype. The gene calls are TRBV5-1 and TRBJ2-3, with D possibly being TRBD1 or TRBD2 (5 bases each). The CDR3 is made up of 13 amino acids. Trimming left V 0 bases short and J 9 bases short, with 11 bases between. The germline V gene encodes CDR1 SGHRS and CDR2 YFSETQ. CDR3 sequence: CASSLGGERTQYF. CDR3 DNA: TGCGCCAGCAGCTTGGGAGGGGAAAGGACGCAGTATTTT.

The rearrangement links TRBV6-5 to TRBJ1-2; TRBD1 agrees at 9 bases. V shed 6 bases, J shed 10 bases, and the junction held 15 bases outside the gene matches. The CDR3 extends over 15 amino acids. CDR1 is MNHEY and CDR2 is SVGAGI in the germline V gene. The CDR3 region is CASRGSGTGIKDYTF. The CDR3 DNA reads as TGTGCCAGCAGGGGATCCGGGACAGGGATTAAGGACTACACCTTC.

About this clonotype itself: A much more abundant neighbour one base away suggests this may be a read error. The V call is TRBV29-1, the J call TRBJ2-7, with a weak D call TRBD2 (6 bases). TRBJ2-5 matches the DNA end more closely, so the J call is doubtful. Per the germline V gene, CDR1 is SQVTM and CDR2 is ANQGSEA. CDR3 length: 13 amino acids. CDR3 loop: CSVDGRGEETQYF. CDR3 sequence (DNA): TGCAGCGTTGATGGGCGGGGTGAGGAGACCCAGTACTTC.

This clonotype has a count of ten or more. A much larger clone is a single base away; this may be a read error. V and J are TRBV18 and TRBJ2-7, with D possibly being TRBD1 (5 bases). Germline V CDR1 and CDR2: KGHSH, LQKENI. The CDR3 contains 15 residues. V was cut by 3 bases and J by 3 bases, with 15 bases left in between. The CDR3 sequence: CASSPGQSVGYEQYF. DNA of the CDR3: TGTGCCAGCTCACCGGGGCAATCAGTCGGCTACGAGCAGTACTTC.

Of note for this clonotype: A junction boundary mismatches the germline segment, possibly from a read error. The V and J genes are TRBV6-1 and TRBJ2-1, with no clear D. This CDR3 spans 11 amino acids. Per germline, CDR1 MNHNS and CDR2 SASEGT. The CDR3 loop reads CARSEEDEQFF. CDR3 bases: TGTGCCCGCAGTGAAGAAGATGAGCAGTTCTTC.

This clonotype was seen ten or more times. This rearrangement joins TRBV6-5 to TRBJ1-6; 8 nucleotides agree with TRBD1. V lost 5 bases to trimming and J lost 3 bases; unmatched junction nucleotides: 3. This CDR3 contains 15 residues. Germline assignment: CDR1 MNHEY and CDR2 SVGAGI. The CDR3, as DNA: TGTGCCAGCAGTCGCGGACAGGGCTATAATTCACCCCTCCACTTT. Protein product: CASSRGQGYNSPLHF.

On this clonotype itself: A much larger clone differs by one base, so this may be a read error. This sequence joins TRBV20-1 and TRBJ2-7; 8 bases align to TRBD2. The CDR3 runs to 16 residues. CDR1 is DFQATT, CDR2 SNEGSKA, per germline (reference sequence). Trimming cost V 0 bases and J 7 bases; bases outside gene matches: 14. CDR3 residues: CSARDFASGGRNEQYF. In DNA form, the CDR3 reads TGCAGTGCTAGAGATTTTGCCAGCGGGGGAAGAAATGAGCAGTACTTC.

There are many counts of this clonotype. The chain has TRBV5-1 and TRBJ2-1; 11 bases match TRBD2. This CDR3 is 16 amino acids long. The ends lost 1 base at V and 7 bases at J; junction bases unmatched: 7. Per germline, CDR1 SGHRS and CDR2 YFSETQ. The CDR3 is CASSLSLAGGQNEQFF. CDR3 coding DNA: TGCGCCAGCAGCTTGTCGCTAGCGGGGGGACAAAATGAGCAGTTCTTC.

A word on this clonotype: A much larger clone differs by one base, so this may be a read error. The rearrangement links TRBV29-1 to TRBJ2-7; no firm D call. CDR1 is SQVTM, CDR2 ANQGSEA, per germline. The CDR3 has 14 amino acids. V lost 1 base, J lost 7 bases, and 17 bases lay in between. For the CDR3, the DNA is TGCAGCGTTGAAGGATTTGACATCTACAATGAGCAGTACTTC. Its translation: CSVEGFDIYNEQYF.

In its sample, this clonotype was seen many times. DNA of the CDR3: TGCAGTGCTAGACCCCCGTGGGTAGCGGGGGCCGGCACAGATACGCAGTATTTT. It yields the protein CSARPPWVAGAGTDTQYF. The J gene is TRBJ2-3, the V gene TRBV20-1; TRBD2 matches at 9 bases. This CDR3 is 18 amino acids long. The trim removed 2 bases at V and 1 base at J, leaving 13 bases unmatched. Germline-derived CDR1 and CDR2 are DFQATT and SNEGSKA (reference sequence).

This clonotype occurred many times. This chain connects TRBV28 to TRBJ2-1; either TRBD1 or TRBD2 may fit D (5 bases each). Germline V gene data show CDR1 as MDHEN and CDR2 as SYDVKM. The CDR3 length is 14 residues. Trimming cost V 7 bases and J 7 bases, with 17 bases left between them. CDR3 loop: CASTGTVIGNEQFF. CDR3 in DNA: TGTGCCAGCACCGGGACGGTTATTGGGAATGAGCAGTTCTTC. The full variable domain, completed using reference TRBV28 and TRBJ2-1, is DVKVTQSSRYLVKRTGEKVFLECVQDMDHENMFWYRQDPGLGLRLIYFSYDVKMKEKGDIPEGYSVSREKKERFSLILESASTNQTSMYLCASTGTVIGNEQFFGPGTRLTVL.

As to this clonotype: This may be a read error, as it is one base from a much larger clone. The rearrangement links TRBV29-1 to TRBJ2-4; D is unclear. The V gene lost 4 bases and the J gene lost 13 bases, with 17 bases spanning the gap. Germline V lookup: CDR1 SQVTM, CDR2 ANQGSEA. This CDR3 is built from 12 residues. CDR3 nucleotides: TGCAGCGTTGGAGAGGTCCGAGAGGCCCAGTACTTC. Translated, it gives CSVGEVREAQYF.

The chain carries TRBV2 and TRBJ2-3; D is ambiguous. The CDR3 runs to 16 residues. Germline CDR1 and CDR2: SNHLY and FYNNEI. V was shortened by 5 bases and J by 2 bases, with 17 bases between the two germline ends. CDR3 sequence reads: CASSRDLGLDTDTQYF. DNA for the CDR3: TGTGCCAGCAGTCGTGACCTTGGGCTAGACACAGATACGCAGTATTTT.

As to this clonotype: This may be a read error: a much more frequent sequence differs by one nucleotide. This rearrangement joins TRBV2 to TRBJ2-7; 7 bases are a match to TRBD2. TRBJ2-5 matches the DNA end more closely, so the J call is doubtful. The CDR3 has 14 amino acids. Germline CDR1 reads SNHLY; CDR2 reads FYNNEI. The CDR3: CASCGARGVATQYF. CDR3 sequence (DNA): TGTGCCAGTTGTGGGGCACGGGGGGTGGCGACCCAGTACTTC.

In DNA, the CDR3 is TGTGCCTGGGACACAGGGACCACCGGGGAGCTGTTTTTT. Its translation is CAWDTGTTGELFF. The rearrangement links TRBV30 to TRBJ2-2; tentative D call: TRBD1 (6 bases). Deletions cut 5 bases from V and 4 bases from J, with 11 bases between. The CDR3 is made up of 13 amino acids. Germline V gene sequence: CDR1 GTSNPN, CDR2 SVGIG (reference sequence).

This sequence joins TRBV5-1 and TRBJ2-1, with D hard to call. The CDR3 loop spans 13 amino acids. The germline V and J ends were trimmed by 0 bases and 5 bases, with 6 bases remaining between them. Germline lookup yields CDR1 SGHRS and CDR2 YFSETQ. CDR3 nucleotide sequence: TGCGCCAGCAGCTTGGGACCGGACAATGAGCAGTTCTTC. Translated: CASSLGPDNEQFF. Based on the CDR3 plus reference TRBV5-1 and TRBJ2-1, the full variable domain is KAGVTQTPRYLIKTRGQQVTLSCSPISGHRSVSWYQQTPGQGLQFLFEYFSETQRNKGNFPGRFSGRQFSNSRSEMNVSTLELGDSALYLCASSLGPDNEQFFGPGTRLTVL.

Concerning this clonotype itself: A much larger clone is a single base away; this may be a read error. The chain is built from TRBV12-3 or TRBV12-4 and TRBJ1-2; maybe TRBD1 (5 bases). The CDR3 is made up of 14 amino acids. Trimming pared 5 bases from V and 8 bases from J, leaving 18 bases between. CDR3 residues: CASSPGPGCGGYTF. The CDR3 DNA reads TGTGCCAGCAGTCCGGGACCAGGTTGTGGAGGCTACACCTTC.

This clonotype was observed a handful of times. A much bigger clone sits one base away, suggesting this may be a read error. DNA for the CDR3: TGCGCCAGCAGCTTGCAATGGGCCGAGGATGAGCAGTACTTC. This encodes CASSLQWAEDEQYF. The genes are TRBV5-1 and TRBJ2-5; D is unresolved. Germline values: CDR1 SGHRS, CDR2 YFSETQ. V was cut by 1 base and J by 11 bases, with 18 bases left in between. This CDR3 contains 14 residues.

For this clonotype: Just one base apart from a much larger clone, this may be a read error. The rearrangement joins TRBV6-5 to TRBJ2-4; tentative D call: TRBD2 (5 bases). Germline V gene data show CDR1 as MNHEY and CDR2 as SVGAGI. The CDR3 runs 12 residues. The CDR3, as DNA: TGTGCCAGCAGTTACTCATTTGGGGAGCAGGACTTC. This translates into CASSYSFGEQDF.